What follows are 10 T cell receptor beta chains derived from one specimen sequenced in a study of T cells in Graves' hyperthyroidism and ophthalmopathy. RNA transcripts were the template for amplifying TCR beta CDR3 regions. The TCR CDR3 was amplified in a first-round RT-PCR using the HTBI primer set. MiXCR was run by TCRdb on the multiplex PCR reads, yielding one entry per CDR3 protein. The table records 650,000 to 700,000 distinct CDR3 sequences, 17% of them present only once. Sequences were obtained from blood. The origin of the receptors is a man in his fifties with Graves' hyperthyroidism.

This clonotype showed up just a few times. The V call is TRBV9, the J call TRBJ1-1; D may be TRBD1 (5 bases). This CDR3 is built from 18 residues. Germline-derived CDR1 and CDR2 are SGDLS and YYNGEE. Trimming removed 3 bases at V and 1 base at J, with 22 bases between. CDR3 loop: CASSAAGGALGRNTEAFF. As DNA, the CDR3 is TGTGCCAGCAGCGCCGCGGGGGGAGCCCTAGGAAGGAACACTGAAGCTTTCTTT.

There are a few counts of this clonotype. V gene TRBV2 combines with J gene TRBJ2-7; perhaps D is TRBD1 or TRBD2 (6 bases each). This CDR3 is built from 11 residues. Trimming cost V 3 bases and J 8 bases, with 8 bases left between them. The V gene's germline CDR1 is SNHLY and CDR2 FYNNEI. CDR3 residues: CASSDGGKQYF. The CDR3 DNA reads TGTGCCAGCAGTGACGGGGGCAAGCAGTACTTC.

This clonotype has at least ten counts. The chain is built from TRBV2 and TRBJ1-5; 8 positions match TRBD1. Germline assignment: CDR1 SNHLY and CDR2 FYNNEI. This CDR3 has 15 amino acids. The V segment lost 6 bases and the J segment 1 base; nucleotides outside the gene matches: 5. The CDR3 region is CASRRTGISNQPQHF. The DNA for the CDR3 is TGTGCCAGCAGGCGGACAGGGATCAGCAATCAGCCCCAGCATTTT.

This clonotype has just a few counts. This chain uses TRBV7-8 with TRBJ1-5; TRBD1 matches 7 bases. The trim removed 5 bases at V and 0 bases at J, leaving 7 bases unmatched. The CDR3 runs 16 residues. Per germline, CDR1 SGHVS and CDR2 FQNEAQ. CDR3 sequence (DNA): TGTGCCAGCAGCCCTGGGACAGACTATAGCAATCAGCCCCAGCATTTT. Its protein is CASSPGTDYSNQPQHF.

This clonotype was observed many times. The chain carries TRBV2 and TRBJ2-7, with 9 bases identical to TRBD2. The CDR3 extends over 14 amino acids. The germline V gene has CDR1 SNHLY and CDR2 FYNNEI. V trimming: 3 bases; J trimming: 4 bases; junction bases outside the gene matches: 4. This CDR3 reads CASSDSREGYEQYF. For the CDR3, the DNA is TGTGCCAGCAGTGATTCGCGGGAGGGTTACGAGCAGTACTTC.

The DNA for the CDR3 is TGTGCCCGAGGGGCGGCTAGCACAGATACGCAGTATTTT. Encoded protein: CARGAASTDTQYF. The chain joins TRBV30 to TRBJ2-3, with D perhaps assigned TRBD1 or TRBD2 (5 bases each). The V end lost 8 bases, the J end lost 0 bases, and 12 bases lay between the germline ends. This CDR3 has 13 amino acids. Per the germline V gene, CDR1 is GTSNPN and CDR2 is SVGIG (reference sequence).

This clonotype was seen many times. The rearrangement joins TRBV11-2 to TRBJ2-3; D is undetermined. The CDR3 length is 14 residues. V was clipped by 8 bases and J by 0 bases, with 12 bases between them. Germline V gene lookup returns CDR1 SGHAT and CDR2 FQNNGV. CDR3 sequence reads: CASGGALSTDTQYF. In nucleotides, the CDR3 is TGTGCCAGCGGCGGAGCACTTAGCACAGATACGCAGTATTTT.

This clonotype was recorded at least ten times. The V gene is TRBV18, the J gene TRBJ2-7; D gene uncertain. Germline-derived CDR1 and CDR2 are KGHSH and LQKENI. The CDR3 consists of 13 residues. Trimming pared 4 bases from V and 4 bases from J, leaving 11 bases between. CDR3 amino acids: CASSRPGGYEQYF. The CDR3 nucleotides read TGTGCCAGCTCACGGCCCGGCGGATACGAGCAGTACTTC.

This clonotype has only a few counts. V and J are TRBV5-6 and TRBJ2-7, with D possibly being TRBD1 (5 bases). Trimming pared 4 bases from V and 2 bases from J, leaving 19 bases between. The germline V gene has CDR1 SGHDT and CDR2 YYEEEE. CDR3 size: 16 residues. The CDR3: CASSANWAVGPYEQYF. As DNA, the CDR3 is TGTGCCAGCAGCGCCAATTGGGCGGTGGGGCCCTACGAGCAGTACTTC.

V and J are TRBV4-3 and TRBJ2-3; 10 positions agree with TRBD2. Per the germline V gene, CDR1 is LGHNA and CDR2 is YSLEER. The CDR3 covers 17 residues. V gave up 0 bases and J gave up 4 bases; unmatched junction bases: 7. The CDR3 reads CASSQDRLAGAADTQYF. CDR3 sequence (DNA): TGCGCCAGCAGCCAAGATAGGCTAGCGGGAGCGGCAGATACGCAGTATTTT.